These T cell receptor beta chains were read from a single sample in a study of blood T cells in healthy people across ages. TCRdb recomputed calls from the 5' RACE reads with MiXCR, one row per CDR3 protein. The sample lists 750,000 to 950,000 distinct CDR3 sequences, about 26% occurring once. These data were also filed under a second study, of T cells of mothers and their children.

The sample consisted of blood. All receptors derive from a boy younger than 18 in good health. Both conserved end residues are part of each CDR3. The order of the fields is D gene, J gene, clone size, V gene, CDR3 protein, CDR3 DNA. A D gene is named only where the DNA matches it firmly. The size field is filled for only some rows; it gives once, few, many or a size class.

D gene: TRBD2; J gene: TRBJ2-5; clone size: many; V gene: TRBV3-1; CDR3 protein: CASSQGAEAGRLAAYQETQYF; CDR3 DNA: TGTGCCAGCAGCCAGGGAGCGGAGGCTGGAAGACTAGCGGCGTACCAAGAGACCCAGTACTTC
D gene: TRBD2; J gene: TRBJ2-7; clone size: few; V gene: TRBV5-1; CDR3 protein: CASSPTAGMITYEQYF; CDR3 DNA: TGCGCCAGCAGCCCAACAGCGGGGATGATAACCTACGAGCAGTACTTC
D gene: TRBD1; J gene: TRBJ1-1; clone size: NA; V gene: TRBV27; CDR3 protein: CASSSPTGRNTEAFF; CDR3 DNA: TGTGCCAGCAGTTCACCGACAGGGCGGAACACTGAAGCTTTCTTT
D gene: TRBD1; J gene: TRBJ2-7; clone size: few; V gene: TRBV19; CDR3 protein: CASSTHDRDDYEQYF; CDR3 DNA: TGTGCCAGTAGTACCCACGACAGGGATGACTACGAGCAGTACTTC
D gene: TRBD2; J gene: TRBJ2-4; clone size: few; V gene: TRBV18; CDR3 protein: CASSPPSSGGVKNIQYF; CDR3 DNA: TGTGCCAGCTCACCGCCGTCCAGCGGGGGAGTCAAAAACATTCAGTACTTC
D gene: TRBD1; J gene: TRBJ1-2; clone size: NA; V gene: TRBV25-1; CDR3 protein: CASSEWTGSYGYTF; CDR3 DNA: TGTGCCAGCAGTGAGTGGACAGGGAGCTATGGCTACACCTTC
D gene: TRBD1; J gene: TRBJ1-1; clone size: few; V gene: TRBV6-8; CDR3 protein: CGQQLDDGTGRTEAFF; CDR3 DNA: TGTGGCCAGCAGTTAGACGACGGGACAGGGAGAACTGAAGCTTTCTTT
D gene: NA; J gene: TRBJ1-2; clone size: few; V gene: TRBV6-5; CDR3 protein: CANSYSYRERANYGYTF; CDR3 DNA: TGTGCCAACAGTTACTCATACAGAGAACGAGCTAACTATGGCTACACCTTC
D gene: TRBD2; J gene: TRBJ2-7; clone size: NA; V gene: TRBV6-5; CDR3 protein: CASSYSGPPGGEQYF; CDR3 DNA: TGTGCCAGCAGTTACTCGGGTCCCCCGGGGGGGGAGCAGTACTTC
D gene: NA; J gene: TRBJ1-6; clone size: NA; V gene: TRBV7-3; CDR3 protein: CASSSYPGRDSPLHF; CDR3 DNA: TGTGCCAGCAGTTCTTACCCTGGCCGGGATTCACCCCTCCACTTT